This T cell receptor (beta chain) was recovered during a study of graft-versus-host responses after intestinal transplantation. About the study: Anti-thymocyte globulin induction was given to all recipients, followed by tacrolimus and steroids for roughly 3 years.

Data came from immunoSEQ multiplex PCR; TCRdb stores just in-frame clones and leaves some out. The data hold more than 25,000 clones, with about 95% observed a single time. Between the trimmed V and J ends, which lost 7 bases and 0 bases, there was a span of 16 bases. Germline V CDR1 and CDR2: SGHNT, YYREEE (reference sequence). This CDR3 has 15 amino acids. This clonotype was sampled from a human patient who received an intestinal transplant, so some T cells may come from the graft donor. The chain links TRBV5-4 to TRBJ1-1; D not resolved. Sequencing used PBMCs, obtained just over 29 days after intestinal transplant. The CDR3 here is CASVEQPAMNTEAFF. The DNA of the CDR3 is TGTGCCAGCGTCGAGCAGCCAGCGATGAACACTGAAGCTTTCTTT. Supplemented by reference TRBV5-4 and TRBJ1-1, the full variable domain reads ETGVTQSPTHLIKTRGQQVTLRCSSQSGHNTVSWYQQALGQGPQFIFQYYREEENGRGNFPPRFSGLQFPNYSSELNVNALELDDSALYLCASVEQPAMNTEAFFGQGTRLTVV.